Detailed here is one TCR beta chain. One end of the junction fails to match germline, which may point to a read error. As originally analysed: Amplification with reference gene primers provided the estimates of nucleated cell counts. TCRdb's copy holds only in-frame clones and misses some; the assay was immunoSEQ multiplex PCR. That table gives V, J and clone size, and the DNA gave D and trimming. The sample lists 55,000 to 95,000 clones, 70% to 85% occurring once. These data belong to a study of blood T cell repertoires in COVID-19. Looking at the study overall: Specimens from acute and convalescent COVID-19 originated in the United States, Italy and Spain. The analysed material was cDNA or gDNA that came from T cells, B-cell-depleted T cells, or PBMCs.

The CDR3 contains 13 residues. Per germline, CDR1 SGHRS and CDR2 YFSETQ. Specimen: peripheral blood. The J gene is TRBJ1-1, the V gene TRBV5-1; D is uncertain. The sequence derives from a woman in her fifties or sixties with acute or convalescent COVID-19. The CDR3 DNA reads as TGCGCCAGCAGTTTGGTCATGAACACTGAAGCTTTCTTT. This sequence encodes CASSLVMNTEAFF.